This paragraph reports one TCR beta chain. The sample originates from a study of blood T cell repertoires in COVID-19. Overall study context: Acute and convalescent COVID-19 specimens originated in the United States, Italy and Spain.

TCRdb's table, derived via immunoSEQ multiplex PCR, lists solely in-frame clones and lacks some. The sample records about 52,000 clones, 82% being singletons. The CDR3 has 15 amino acids. Trimming took off 6 bases at V and 0 bases at J, with 12 bases between the two ends. Germline V gene lookup returns CDR1 MNHEY and CDR2 SMNVEV (reference sequence). V gene TRBV27 combines with J gene TRBJ1-5; D perhaps matches TRBD1 (6 bases). This receptor was obtained from an elderly man with COVID-19, enrolled during active disease. Input material: peripheral blood. As DNA, the CDR3 is TGTGCCAGCAGACCGCGACAGGTTAGCAATCAGCCCCAGCATTTT. Protein: CASRPRQVSNQPQHF.